Reported below is one T cell receptor (beta chain). This sample is drawn from a study of shared T cell receptors in the human thymus. Assay: immunoSEQ multiplex PCR; the TCRdb copy retains only in-frame clones and omits some. The repertoire holds about 380,000 clones, with 85% to 95% as singletons. The CDR3 has 14 amino acids. CDR1 is GTSNPN and CDR2 is SVGIG in the germline V gene (reference sequence). Trimming took off 2 bases at V and 4 bases at J, with 11 bases between the two ends. What was sequenced was thymocytes. The TCR was taken from a human donor. The chain joins TRBV30 to TRBJ2-2, with D unresolved. The CDR3 region is CAWSITTCTGELFF. The CDR3, as DNA: TGTGCCTGGAGTATAACTACCTGCACCGGGGAGCTGTTTTTT.